This TCR beta chain was identified during a study of T cell responses to AZD1222 COVID-19 vaccine. For this clone: What it recognizes is unknown.

TCRdb keeps only in-frame clones here, not all; method: immunoSEQ multiplex PCR. This sample has some 100,000 clones; around 87% occur once, and the top ten carry 4.4%. This CDR3 contains 14 residues. The germline V gene has CDR1 DFQATT and CDR2 SNEGSKA (reference sequence). Unmatched junction bases numbered 7, after V lost 3 bases and J lost 8 bases. General study results and limits: Spike-specific TCR breadth and depth both grew after two AZD1222 doses.

This chain joins TRBV20-1 and TRBJ2-1; 10 bases match TRBD2. The sequence came from an adult who received the AZD1222 COVID-19 vaccine. The specimen was peripheral blood, collected 28 days after the second AZD1222 dose. DNA for the CDR3: TGCAGTGCTAGTCTAGCGGGAGCTGGGGATGAGCAGTTCTTC. This encodes CSASLAGAGDEQFF.